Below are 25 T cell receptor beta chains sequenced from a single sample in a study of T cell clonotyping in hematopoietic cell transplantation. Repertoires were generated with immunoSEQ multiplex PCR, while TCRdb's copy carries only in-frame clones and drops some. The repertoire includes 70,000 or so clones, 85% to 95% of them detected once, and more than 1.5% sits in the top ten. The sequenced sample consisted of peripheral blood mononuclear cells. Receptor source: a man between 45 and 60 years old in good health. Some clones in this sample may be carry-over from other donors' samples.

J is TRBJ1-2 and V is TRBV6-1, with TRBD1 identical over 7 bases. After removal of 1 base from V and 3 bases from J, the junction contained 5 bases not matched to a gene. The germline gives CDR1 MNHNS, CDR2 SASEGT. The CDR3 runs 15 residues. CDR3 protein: CASSEGRGRDYGYTF. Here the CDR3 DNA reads TGTGCCAGCAGTGAAGGAAGGGGGCGCGACTATGGCTACACCTTC.

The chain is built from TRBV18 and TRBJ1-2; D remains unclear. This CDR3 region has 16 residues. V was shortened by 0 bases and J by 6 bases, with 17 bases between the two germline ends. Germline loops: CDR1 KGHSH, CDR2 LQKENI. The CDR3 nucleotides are TGTGCCAGCTCACCACCGAGAATAAGGGATAGGGATGGCTACACCTTC. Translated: CASSPPRIRDRDGYTF.

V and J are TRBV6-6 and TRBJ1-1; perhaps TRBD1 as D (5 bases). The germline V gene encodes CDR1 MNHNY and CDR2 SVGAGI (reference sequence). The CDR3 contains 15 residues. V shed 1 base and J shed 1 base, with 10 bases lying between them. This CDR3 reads CASSYWGTRNTEAFF. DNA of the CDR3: TGTGCCAGCAGTTACTGGGGGACCCGGAACACTGAAGCTTTCTTT.

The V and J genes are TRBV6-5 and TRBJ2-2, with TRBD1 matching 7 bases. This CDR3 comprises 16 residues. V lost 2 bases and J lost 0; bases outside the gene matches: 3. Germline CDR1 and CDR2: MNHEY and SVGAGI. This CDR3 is CASSYEGQTNTGELFF. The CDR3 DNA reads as TGTGCCAGCAGTTACGAGGGACAGACGAACACCGGGGAGCTGTTTTTT.

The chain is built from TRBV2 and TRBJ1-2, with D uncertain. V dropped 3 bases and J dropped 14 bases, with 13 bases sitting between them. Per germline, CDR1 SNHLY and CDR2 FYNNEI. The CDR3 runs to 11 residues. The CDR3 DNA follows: TGTGCCAGCAGTGAGGATAGAAGTTCTACCTTC. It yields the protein CASSEDRSSTF.

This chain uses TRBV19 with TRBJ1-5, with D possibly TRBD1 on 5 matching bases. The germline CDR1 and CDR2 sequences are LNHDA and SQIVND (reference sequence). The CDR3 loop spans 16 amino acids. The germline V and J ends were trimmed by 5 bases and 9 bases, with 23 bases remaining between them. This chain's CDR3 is CASSVEGLGLHLPQHF. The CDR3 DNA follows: TGTGCCAGTAGTGTCGAAGGGCTGGGACTCCATCTGCCCCAGCATTTT. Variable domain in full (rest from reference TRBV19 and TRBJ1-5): DGGITQSPKYLFRKEGQNVTLSCEQNLNHDAMYWYRQDPGQGLRLIYYSQIVNDFQKGDIAEGYSVSREKKESFPLTVTSAQKNPTAFYLCASSVEGLGLHLPQHFGDGTRLSIL.

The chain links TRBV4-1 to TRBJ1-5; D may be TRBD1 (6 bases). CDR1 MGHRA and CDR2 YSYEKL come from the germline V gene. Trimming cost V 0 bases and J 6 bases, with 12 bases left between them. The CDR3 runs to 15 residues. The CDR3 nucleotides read TGCGCCAGCAGCCAAGAGGGGGGCCTTGGTCAGCCCCAGCATTTT. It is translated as CASSQEGGLGQPQHF.

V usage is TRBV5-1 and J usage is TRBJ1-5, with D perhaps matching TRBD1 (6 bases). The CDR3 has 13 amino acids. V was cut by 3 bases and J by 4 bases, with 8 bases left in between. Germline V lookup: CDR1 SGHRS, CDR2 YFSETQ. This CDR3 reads CASSSDRNQPQHF. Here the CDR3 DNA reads TGCGCCAGCAGCTCCGACAGGAATCAGCCCCAGCATTTT.

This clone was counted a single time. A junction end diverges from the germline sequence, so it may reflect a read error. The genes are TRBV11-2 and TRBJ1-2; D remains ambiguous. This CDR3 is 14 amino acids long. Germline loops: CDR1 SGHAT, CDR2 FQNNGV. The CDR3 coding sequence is TGTGCCAGCAGAGTAGCCCCTTTTGTGGGGTGGGCCTCCTTC. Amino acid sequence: CASRVAPFVGWASF.

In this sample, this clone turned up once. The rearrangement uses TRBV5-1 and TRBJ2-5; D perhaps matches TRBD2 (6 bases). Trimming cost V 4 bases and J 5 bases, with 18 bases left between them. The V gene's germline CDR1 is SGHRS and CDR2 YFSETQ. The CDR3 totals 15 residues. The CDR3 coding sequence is TGCGCCAGCAGCCGCGAGTCGGGGGAGCGGGAGACCCAGTACTTC. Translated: CASSRESGERETQYF.

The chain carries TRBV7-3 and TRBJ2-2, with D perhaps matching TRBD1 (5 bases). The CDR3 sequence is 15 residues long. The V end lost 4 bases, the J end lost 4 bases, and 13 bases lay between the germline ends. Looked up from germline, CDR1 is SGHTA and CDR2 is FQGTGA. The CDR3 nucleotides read TGTGCCAGCAGCTCTGGCTCTAGGGGCACCGGGGAGCTGTTTTTT. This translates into CASSSGSRGTGELFF.

The CDR3 reads CASKLDITYNEQFF. CDR3 sequence (DNA): TGCGCCAGCAAGCTGGACATCACCTACAATGAGCAGTTCTTC. This rearrangement joins TRBV4-3 to TRBJ2-1, with a possible D match to TRBD1 (5 bases). CDR1 is LGHNA, CDR2 YSLEER, per germline. The CDR3 extends over 14 amino acids. V lost 7 bases and J 2 bases, leaving 12 bases between the germline ends.

The CDR3 is CASSPNVGEQYF. CDR3 sequence (DNA): TGTGCCAGCAGCCCTAATGTGGGGGAGCAGTACTTC. The chain carries TRBV7-6 and TRBJ2-7; no clear D. CDR1 is SGHVS, CDR2 FNYEAQ, per germline. Trimming removed 5 bases from V and 7 bases from J, with 12 bases in between. This CDR3 spans 12 amino acids.

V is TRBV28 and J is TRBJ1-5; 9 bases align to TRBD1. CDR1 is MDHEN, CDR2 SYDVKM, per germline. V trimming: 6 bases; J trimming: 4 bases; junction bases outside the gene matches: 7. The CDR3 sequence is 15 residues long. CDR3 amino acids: CASSPGQGRNQPQHF. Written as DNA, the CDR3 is TGTGCCAGCAGCCCTGGACAGGGGAGAAATCAGCCCCAGCATTTT.

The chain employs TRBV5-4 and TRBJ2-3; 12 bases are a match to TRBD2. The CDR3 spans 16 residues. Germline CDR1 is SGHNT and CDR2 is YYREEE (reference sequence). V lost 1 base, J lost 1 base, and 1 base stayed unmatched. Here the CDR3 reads CASSLRLAGGTDTQYF. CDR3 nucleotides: TGTGCCAGCAGCTTGAGACTAGCGGGGGGCACAGATACGCAGTATTTT. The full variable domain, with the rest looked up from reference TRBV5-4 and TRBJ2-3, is ETGVTQSPTHLIKTRGQQVTLRCSSQSGHNTVSWYQQALGQGPQFIFQYYREEENGRGNFPPRFSGLQFPNYSSELNVNALELDDSALYLCASSLRLAGGTDTQYFGPGTRLTVL.

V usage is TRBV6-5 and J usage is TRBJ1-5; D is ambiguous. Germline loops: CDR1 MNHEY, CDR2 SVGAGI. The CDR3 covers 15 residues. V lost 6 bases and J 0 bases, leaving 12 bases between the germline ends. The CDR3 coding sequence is TGTGCCAGCAGCCCCGCCGGGTATAGCAATCAGCCCCAGCATTTT. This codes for CASSPAGYSNQPQHF.

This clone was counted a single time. CDR3 DNA sequence: TGTGCCAGCAGCCACGCTGGGGGGGCTCGGCACAATGAGCAGTTCTTC. This encodes CASSHAGGARHNEQFF. V gene TRBV4-2 combines with J gene TRBJ2-1; the D gene is possibly TRBD2 (7 bases). There are 16 residues in the CDR3. The germline gives CDR1 LGHNA, CDR2 YNFKEQ. V gave up 3 bases and J gave up 5 bases, with 17 bases separating them.

The CDR3 DNA is TGTGCCAGCAGTTTTGGAACGGCCCGTGACACTGAAGCTTTCTTT. The encoded protein is CASSFGTARDTEAFF. The chain joins TRBV28 to TRBJ1-1; D is unresolved. The CDR3 runs to 15 residues. CDR1 MDHEN and CDR2 SYDVKM come from the germline V gene. V lost 3 bases to trimming and J lost 3 bases, with 14 bases between them.

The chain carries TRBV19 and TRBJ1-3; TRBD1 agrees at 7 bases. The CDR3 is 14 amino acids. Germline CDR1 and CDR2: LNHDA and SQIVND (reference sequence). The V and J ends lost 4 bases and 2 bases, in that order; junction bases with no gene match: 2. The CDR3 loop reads CASSRDRPGNTIYF. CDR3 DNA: TGTGCCAGTAGTAGGGACAGACCTGGAAACACCATATATTTT. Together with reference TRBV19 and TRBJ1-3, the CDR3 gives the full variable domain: DGGITQSPKYLFRKEGQNVTLSCEQNLNHDAMYWYRQDPGQGLRLIYYSQIVNDFQKGDIAEGYSVSREKKESFPLTVTSAQKNPTAFYLCASSRDRPGNTIYFGEGSWLTVV.

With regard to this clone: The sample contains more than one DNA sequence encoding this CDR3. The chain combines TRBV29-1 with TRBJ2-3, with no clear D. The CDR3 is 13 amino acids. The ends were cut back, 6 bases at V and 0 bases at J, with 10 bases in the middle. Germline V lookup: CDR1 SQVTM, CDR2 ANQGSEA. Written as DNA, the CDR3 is TGCAGCGTCGCCGTATCGAGCACAGATACGCAGTATTTT. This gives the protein CSVAVSSTDTQYF.

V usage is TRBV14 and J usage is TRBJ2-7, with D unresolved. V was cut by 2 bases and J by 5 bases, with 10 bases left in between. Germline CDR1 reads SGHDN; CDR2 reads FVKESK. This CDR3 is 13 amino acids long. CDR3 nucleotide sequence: TGTGCCAGCAGCCAATCAAGGGTACACGAGCAGTACTTC. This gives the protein CASSQSRVHEQYF.

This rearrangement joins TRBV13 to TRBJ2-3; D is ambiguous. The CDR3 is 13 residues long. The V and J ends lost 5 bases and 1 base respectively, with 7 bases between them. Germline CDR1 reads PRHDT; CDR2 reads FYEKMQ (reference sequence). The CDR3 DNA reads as TGTGCCAGCAGCGTCCCAGGCACAGATACGCAGTATTTT. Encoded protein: CASSVPGTDTQYF.

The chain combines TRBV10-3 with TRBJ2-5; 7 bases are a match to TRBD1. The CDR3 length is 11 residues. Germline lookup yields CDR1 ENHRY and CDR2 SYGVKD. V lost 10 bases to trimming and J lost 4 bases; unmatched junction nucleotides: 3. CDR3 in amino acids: CARNRGETQYF. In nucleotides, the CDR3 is TGTGCCAGAAACAGGGGAGAGACCCAGTACTTC.

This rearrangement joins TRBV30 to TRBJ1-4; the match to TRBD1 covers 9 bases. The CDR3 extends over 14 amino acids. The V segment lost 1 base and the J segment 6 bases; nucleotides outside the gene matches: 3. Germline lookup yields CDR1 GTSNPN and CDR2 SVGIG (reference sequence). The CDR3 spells CAWSEGQGDEKLFF. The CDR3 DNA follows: TGTGCCTGGAGTGAGGGACAGGGTGATGAAAAACTGTTTTTT.

CDR3 protein: CASSDSHSNQPQHF. The CDR3 region has the DNA TGTGCCAGCAGCGACAGTCATAGCAATCAGCCCCAGCATTTT. This chain links TRBV6-4 with TRBJ1-5, with D perhaps matching TRBD1 (5 bases). The CDR3 contains 14 residues. Per germline, CDR1 MRHNA and CDR2 SNTAGT. With 6 bases removed from V and 0 bases from J, the gap between germline ends came to 9 bases.